The 17 T cell receptor beta chains presented below share a single source sample, sequenced in a study of persistence of HIV-infected CD4 T cells. Stimulation used around 10 ug/mL lysate from CMV-infected fibroblasts. Sorting of responding CD4+ T cells relied on upregulated CD40 ligand together with CD69. The libraries were made with immunoSEQ version 4 in survey mode. Here immunoSEQ multiplex PCR was the method, and the copy in TCRdb shows in-frame clones only, minus some. The profile shows 6,500 to 8,500 clones, about 56% of them singletons. No antigen has been identified for these receptors. The sequenced sample was CD4+ T cells sorted from PBMCs after approximately 20-hour stimulation, obtained from a patient who received antiretroviral therapy. Every receptor here comes from an adult man with HIV who was CMV-seropositive.

The chain uses TRBV11-2 and TRBJ2-1, with 7 bases fitting TRBD1. J was trimmed by 8 bases and V by 2 bases; bases with no gene match: 6. This CDR3 has 14 amino acids. CDR1 is SGHAT and CDR2 is FQNNGV in the germline V gene. The CDR3 is CASSLYRGGYEQFF. Here the CDR3 DNA reads TGTGCCAGCAGCTTATACAGGGGCGGGTATGAGCAGTTCTTC.

This chain uses TRBV6-5 with TRBJ2-2, with 7 bases lining up with TRBD1. This CDR3 is built from 14 residues. The V gene's germline CDR1 is MNHEY and CDR2 SVGAGI. The ends lost 7 bases at V and 3 bases at J; junction bases unmatched: 5. As DNA, the CDR3 is TGTGCCAGCATTCTGACAGGGTACACCGGGGAGCTGTTTTTT. Residues: CASILTGYTGELFF.

This chain links TRBV7-2 with TRBJ1-1; D might be TRBD1 (5 bases). The germline gives CDR1 SGHTA, CDR2 FQGNSA. The CDR3 is 18 residues long. Trimming stripped 1 base from V and 3 bases from J, with 21 bases between. CDR3 sequence (DNA): TGTGCCAGCAGCTTAGTTCGGGGCAGGGACTGGTTGGACACTGAAGCTTTCTTT. Translation: CASSLVRGRDWLDTEAFF.

About this clone itself: The identical CDR3 is also encoded by other nucleotide sequences in the sample. The chain couples TRBV5-1 to TRBJ1-1; 7 nucleotides align to TRBD1. Germline V gene data show CDR1 as SGHRS and CDR2 as YFSETQ. This CDR3 comprises 12 residues. With V trimmed by 5 bases and J by 5 bases, 3 bases remained unmatched. The CDR3 coding sequence is TGCGCCAGCAGAAGGGGACAGACTGAAGCTTTCTTT. It codes for CASRRGQTEAFF.

The chain links TRBV7-2 to TRBJ1-5, with unresolved D. Trimming took off 5 bases at V and 3 bases at J, with 14 bases between the two ends. Germline lookup yields CDR1 SGHTA and CDR2 FQGNSA. The CDR3 is made up of 15 amino acids. The CDR3 DNA is TGTGCCAGCAGCCTAGAAGCCGGTTTCAATCAGCCCCAGCATTTT. Its protein is CASSLEAGFNQPQHF.

The sample holds a few counts of this clone. CDR3: CASTSIGTNYGYTF. The DNA of the CDR3 is TGTGCCAGTACCTCAATAGGGACTAACTATGGCTACACCTTC. V usage is TRBV19 and J usage is TRBJ1-2; no definite D call. V was shortened by 7 bases and J by 0 bases, with 12 bases between the two germline ends. The CDR3 covers 14 residues. Germline CDR1 and CDR2: LNHDA and SQIVND (reference sequence).

V is TRBV27 and J is TRBJ2-3; D is unclear. This CDR3 comprises 13 residues. Germline values: CDR1 MNHEY, CDR2 SMNVEV (reference sequence). The V end was cut by 5 bases, the J end by 1 base, with 7 bases between. The CDR3 DNA sequence: TGTGCCAGCAGTGGCCAGGGCACAGATACGCAGTATTTT. Translating it yields CASSGQGTDTQYF.

Note on this clone: The sample carries other DNA sequences with the same CDR3. This chain uses TRBV18 with TRBJ1-4, with a weak D call TRBD1 (5 bases). This CDR3 is built from 14 residues. Germline V gene sequence: CDR1 KGHSH, CDR2 LQKENI. Trimming pared 3 bases from V and 7 bases from J, leaving 12 bases between. The DNA for the CDR3 is TGTGCCAGCTCACCGTCAGGGCGGGGTGAAAAACTGTTTTTT. Translation: CASSPSGRGEKLFF.

This chain links TRBV9 with TRBJ2-2; D perhaps matches TRBD2 (6 bases). V gave up 0 bases and J gave up 6 bases, with 18 bases separating them. Per germline, CDR1 SGDLS and CDR2 YYNGEE. CDR3 size: 17 residues. The CDR3 loop reads CASSVERGRDWAGELFF. Here the CDR3 DNA reads TGTGCCAGCAGCGTAGAAAGGGGCAGGGACTGGGCCGGGGAGCTGTTTTTT.

This rearrangement joins TRBV10-2 to TRBJ2-2; D might be TRBD1 or TRBD2, each matching 5 bases. The CDR3 contains 18 residues. Germline assignment: CDR1 WSHSY and CDR2 SAAADI. V was cut by 7 bases and J by 0 bases, with 21 bases left in between. CDR3 region: CASTSRDPLATNTGELFF. CDR3 nucleotides: TGCGCCAGCACCTCCAGGGACCCCCTGGCTACGAACACCGGGGAGCTGTTTTTT.

V gene TRBV2 combines with J gene TRBJ1-1; the D is unclear. Deletions cut 5 bases from V and 4 bases from J, with 14 bases between. The CDR3 consists of 14 residues. The germline gives CDR1 SNHLY, CDR2 FYNNEI. CDR3 residues: CASSSEGVGTEAFF. Written as DNA, the CDR3 is TGTGCCAGCAGTTCCGAGGGTGTCGGCACTGAAGCTTTCTTT.

V is TRBV5-1 and J is TRBJ2-7, with 13 bases identical to TRBD2. The germline V gene encodes CDR1 SGHRS and CDR2 YFSETQ. This CDR3 has 16 residues. J lost 2 bases, V lost 0 bases, and 2 bases had no gene match. CDR3 amino acids: CASSLELAGGTYEQYF. DNA for the CDR3: TGCGCCAGCAGCTTGGAACTAGCGGGGGGGACCTACGAGCAGTACTTC.

This clone counts as medium-sized. The V and J genes are TRBV7-2 and TRBJ1-5; D gene uncertain. The CDR3 covers 14 residues. Deletions cut 2 bases from V and 4 bases from J, with 9 bases between. The germline gives CDR1 SGHTA, CDR2 FQGNSA. CDR3 in amino acids: CASSLKLSNQPQHF. CDR3 DNA: TGTGCCAGCAGCTTAAAGCTTTCGAATCAGCCCCAGCATTTT.

The V and J genes are TRBV3-1 (or the pseudogene TRBV3-2) and TRBJ2-3, with D possibly matching TRBD2 (6 bases). CDR1 LGHDT and CDR2 YNNKEL come from the germline V gene (reference sequence). The V end was cut by 0 bases, the J end by 5 bases, with 15 bases between. The CDR3 runs 16 residues. CDR3 sequence (DNA): TGTGCCAGCAGCCAAGAGGGTAGCGGTGTTAGAGATACGCAGTATTTT. It yields the protein CASSQEGSGVRDTQYF.

This clone was seen a handful of times. J is TRBJ2-3 and V is TRBV7-8; 8 positions agree with TRBD2. CDR3 length equals 12 residues. From germline, CDR1 is SGHVS and CDR2 FQNEAQ. J was trimmed by 10 bases and V by 5 bases; bases with no gene match: 5. CDR3: CASSQQAGAQYF. The CDR3 DNA sequence: TGTGCCAGCAGCCAGCAAGCGGGGGCGCAGTATTTT.

This clone was seen a handful of times. V gene TRBV19 combines with J gene TRBJ1-5; D is unclear. Germline CDR1 reads LNHDA; CDR2 reads SQIVND (reference sequence). CDR3 length equals 15 residues. Trimming took 0 bases from V and 7 from J, leaving 13 bases between them. CDR3 bases: TGTGCCAGTAGTATAGACTACTCAAAGGGCCAGCCCCAGCATTTT. Its protein is CASSIDYSKGQPQHF.

This clone was found a few times. The chain uses TRBV27 and TRBJ2-2; perhaps TRBD1 as D (6 bases). Germline V gene lookup returns CDR1 MNHEY and CDR2 SMNVEV (reference sequence). The CDR3 is 16 amino acids. Trimming cost V 3 bases and J 0 bases, with 11 bases left between them. The CDR3 is CASSFQGSSNTGELFF. DNA for the CDR3: TGTGCCAGCAGTTTTCAGGGGAGCTCGAACACCGGGGAGCTGTTTTTT.